A single TCR beta chain is shown here with its context. Its target is unknown. The data are from a study of cytomegalovirus exposure and HLA in healthy donors. Profiled with immunoSEQ multiplex PCR; TCRdb holds only in-frame clones, not every one. The sample shows about 73,000 clones, 70% to 90% of them seen only once. The study's findings and limits: High specificity and sensitivity for cytomegalovirus status were reported for the classifier.

The receptor was isolated from a woman under 30 in good health and CMV-seropositive. Input material: PBMCs.

Here the CDR3 reads CASSLGQARPYGYTF. The CDR3 nucleotides read TGTGCCAGCAGCTTGGGTCAGGCGCGCCCCTATGGCTACACCTTC. This chain uses TRBV5-5 with TRBJ1-2; D remains ambiguous. CDR1 and CDR2 from the germline V gene are SGHKS and YYEKEE (reference sequence). The CDR3 is made up of 15 amino acids. Trimming pared 0 bases from V and 4 bases from J, leaving 13 bases between.